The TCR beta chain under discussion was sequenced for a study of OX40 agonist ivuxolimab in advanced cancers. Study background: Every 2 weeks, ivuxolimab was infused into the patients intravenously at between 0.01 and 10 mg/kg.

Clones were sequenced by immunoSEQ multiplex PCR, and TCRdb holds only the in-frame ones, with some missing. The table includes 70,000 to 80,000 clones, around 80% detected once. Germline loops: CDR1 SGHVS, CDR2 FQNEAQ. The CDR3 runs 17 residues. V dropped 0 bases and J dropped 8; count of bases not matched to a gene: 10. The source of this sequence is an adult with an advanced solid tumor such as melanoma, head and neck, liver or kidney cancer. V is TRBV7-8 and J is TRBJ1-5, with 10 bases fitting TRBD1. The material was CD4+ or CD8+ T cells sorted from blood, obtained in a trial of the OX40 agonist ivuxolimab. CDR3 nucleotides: TGTGCCAGCAGCTTAGCTGGGACAGGGGACCCAAGGGAGCCCCAGCATTTT. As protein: CASSLAGTGDPREPQHF.